One sample yielded the 2 T cell receptor beta chains listed below, sequenced in a study of blood T cell repertoires in COVID-19. Profiled with immunoSEQ multiplex PCR; TCRdb holds only in-frame clones, not every one. Altogether about 300,000 clones are present, 80% to 90% being singletons, with the ten largest covering 2.2%. The sequencing input was PBMCs or T cells enriched from blood (not recorded which). Receptors originate from a man aged 25 to 45 who had recovered from COVID-19.

CDR3 in DNA: TGTGCCTGGAGTAACGGCAGGGGCAATCAGCCCCAGCATTTT. Protein: CAWSNGRGNQPQHF. This chain joins TRBV30 and TRBJ1-5; tentatively, D is TRBD1 (5 bases). The CDR3 spans 14 residues. Germline V lookup: CDR1 GTSNPN, CDR2 SVGIG (reference sequence). V dropped 2 bases and J dropped 2 bases, with 10 bases sitting between them.

V is TRBV3-1 (or the pseudogene TRBV3-2) and J is TRBJ1-3, with 7 bases matching TRBD1. The germline V gene encodes CDR1 LGHDT and CDR2 YNNKEL (reference sequence). The CDR3 runs to 15 residues. With V trimmed by 4 bases and J by 0 bases, 3 bases remained unmatched. CDR3 DNA sequence: TGTGCCAGCAGCCCCGGGACAGTCTCTGGAAACACCATATATTTT. The encoded protein is CASSPGTVSGNTIYF.